The next 27 T cell receptor beta chains were all read from a single sample in a study of human T cells and chemical hapten exposure. Time point described: patch test 2, 6 weeks after DPC sensitization. Described treatment: therapeutic diphenylcyclopropenone sensitization with weekly scalp DPC. TCRdb analysed the RACE reads with MiXCR anew, one entry per CDR3 protein. The table lists hundreds of thousands of distinct CDR3 sequences, over 6% of them singletons, with around 6.1% in the top ten. Specimen: whole blood, collected in connection with sensitization to the hapten diphenylcyclopropenone (DPC). These receptors were collected from a woman aged 18-29 years with alopecia areata. Some clones in this sample may be carry-over from other donors' samples.

At least ten counts were recorded for this clonotype. V and J are TRBV20-1 and TRBJ1-6, with TRBD1 matching 7 bases. Germline-derived CDR1 and CDR2 are DFQATT and SNEGSKA (reference sequence). V shed 5 bases, J shed 7 bases, and the junction held 11 bases outside the gene matches. This CDR3 has 15 residues. The CDR3 region is CSALVTGMDNSPLHF. CDR3 nucleotides: TGCAGTGCTCTTGTGACAGGGATGGACAATTCACCCCTCCACTTT.

This clonotype showed up just a few times. This chain links TRBV4-3 with TRBJ2-1; possibly TRBD2 for D (5 bases). V was pared by 5 bases and J by 4 bases, with 12 bases between. CDR1 and CDR2 from the germline V gene are LGHNA and YSLEER. The CDR3 runs to 14 residues. The CDR3 is CASSGQAGYNEQFF. CDR3 coding DNA: TGCGCCAGCAGCGGTCAGGCGGGTTACAATGAGCAGTTCTTC.

This clonotype showed up just a few times. The J gene is TRBJ2-3, the V gene TRBV7-2; 8 positions match TRBD1. The CDR3 contains 14 residues. The germline gives CDR1 SGHTA, CDR2 FQGNSA. V was pared by 7 bases and J by 1 base, with 4 bases of the junction left unmatched. The CDR3, as DNA: TGTGCCAGCAACGACAGGGGCGGCACAGATACGCAGTATTTT. It yields the protein CASNDRGGTDTQYF. The whole variable domain, remainder taken from reference TRBV7-2 and TRBJ2-3, is GAGVSQSPSNKVTEKGKDVELRCDPISGHTALYWYRQSLGQGLEFLIYFQGNSAPDKSGLPSDRFSAERTGGSVSTLTIQRTQQEDSAVYLCASNDRGGTDTQYFGPGTRLTVL.

V gene TRBV4-3 combines with J gene TRBJ1-4, with 7 bases aligning to TRBD1. The trim removed 5 bases at V and 6 bases at J, leaving 9 bases unmatched. Germline V gene data show CDR1 as LGHNA and CDR2 as YSLEER. The CDR3 spans 15 residues. DNA for the CDR3: TGCGCCAGCAGCTCAAGACAGGGATTAGATGAAAAACTGTTTTTT. This codes for CASSSRQGLDEKLFF.

This clonotype has more than one count but fewer than ten. The V gene is TRBV15, the J gene TRBJ2-1; D gene ambiguous. The CDR3 extends over 10 amino acids. Germline V lookup: CDR1 LNHNV, CDR2 YYDKDF (reference sequence). V was shortened by 3 bases and J by 15 bases, with 9 bases between the two germline ends. DNA for the CDR3: TGTGCCACCAGCAGGACAAAGCTGTTCTTC. Encoded protein: CATSRTKLFF. Complete variable domain (other parts from reference TRBV15 and TRBJ2-1): DAMVIQNPRYQVTQFGKPVTLSCSQTLNHNVMYWYQQKSSQAPKLLFHYYDKDFNNEADTPDNFQSRRPNTSFCFLDIRSPGLGDTAMYLCATSRTKLFFGPGTRLTVL.

This clonotype was counted ten times or more. V gene TRBV18 combines with J gene TRBJ2-4; D tentatively reads TRBD1 or TRBD2 (5 bases each). Germline lookup yields CDR1 KGHSH and CDR2 LQKENI. CDR3 size: 13 residues. The V gene lost 2 bases and the J gene lost 8 bases, with 10 bases spanning the gap. The DNA for the CDR3 is TGTGCCAGCTCACCAAGCAGGGACGACATTCAGTACTTC. This encodes CASSPSRDDIQYF.

The gene calls are TRBV4-1 and TRBJ2-1; D tentatively fits TRBD1 or TRBD2 (6 bases each). The V and J ends lost 0 bases and 8 bases respectively, with 17 bases between them. This CDR3 is built from 16 residues. Germline V gives CDR1 MGHRA, CDR2 YSYEKL. CDR3 DNA sequence: TGCGCCAGCAGCCAAGATCAAGGGGGGTCGATCTATGAGCAGTTCTTC. Translating it yields CASSQDQGGSIYEQFF.

In this sample, this clonotype turned up many times. The rearrangement uses TRBV6-6 and TRBJ1-3; the D gene is possibly TRBD1 (6 bases). The germline V gene has CDR1 MNHNY and CDR2 SVGAGI (reference sequence). This CDR3 spans 16 amino acids. Trimming left V 7 bases short and J 5 bases short, with 21 bases between. Here the CDR3 reads CASNDRDKQSRNTIYF. The CDR3 DNA reads as TGTGCCAGCAACGACCGGGACAAACAGAGCCGAAACACCATATATTTT.

This clonotype was found many times. The chain couples TRBV20-1 to TRBJ1-5; 7 bases are shared with TRBD1. V lost 0 bases to trimming and J lost 6 bases; unmatched junction nucleotides: 2. Germline V gene lookup returns CDR1 DFQATT and CDR2 SNEGSKA (reference sequence). The CDR3 is made up of 13 amino acids. The CDR3 DNA is TGCAGTGCTAGAGAACAGGGGAGTCAGCCCCAGCATTTT. This gives the protein CSAREQGSQPQHF.

This clonotype was observed at least ten times. The genes are TRBV29-1 and TRBJ1-3; D gene ambiguous. The CDR3 is made up of 14 amino acids. Germline V gives CDR1 SQVTM, CDR2 ANQGSEA. The V gene lost 4 bases and the J gene lost 0 bases, with 10 bases spanning the gap. This CDR3 is CSVVGITSGNTIYF. For the CDR3, the DNA is TGCAGCGTTGTAGGTATTACCTCTGGAAACACCATATATTTT.

This clonotype was seen more than once but under ten times. V usage is TRBV3-1 and J usage is TRBJ1-2; D gene unclear. Germline loops: CDR1 LGHDT, CDR2 YNNKEL (reference sequence). V was shortened by 5 bases and J by 0 bases, with 16 bases between the two germline ends. This CDR3 region has 16 residues. CDR3 sequence (DNA): TGTGCCAGCAGCAAGGACCACCCCTCAGCTAACTATGGCTACACCTTC. This codes for CASSKDHPSANYGYTF.

The CDR3 nucleotides are TGCAGTGCTGGACCGGGAGCGGGACTCAGGGATACGCAGTATTTT. Amino acid sequence: CSAGPGAGLRDTQYF. The chain uses TRBV20-1 and TRBJ2-3; 7 bases agree with TRBD2. Germline V lookup: CDR1 DFQATT, CDR2 SNEGSKA (reference sequence). After removal of 5 bases from V and 6 bases from J, the junction contained 14 bases not matched to a gene. The CDR3 sequence is 15 residues long.

This chain joins TRBV9 and TRBJ1-4, with 8 bases matching TRBD1. V shed 3 bases, J shed 8 bases, and the junction held 9 bases outside the gene matches. The CDR3 has 15 residues. From germline, CDR1 is SGDLS and CDR2 YYNGEE. CDR3 sequence: CASSAGQGLSEKLFF. Written as DNA, the CDR3 is TGTGCCAGCAGCGCAGGACAGGGCTTAAGCGAAAAACTGTTTTTT.

The CDR3 DNA reads as TGTGCCACCAGGAGGAGCTCTGGGGCCAACGTCCTGACTTTC. This sequence encodes CATRRSSGANVLTF. V gene TRBV27 combines with J gene TRBJ2-6, with D possibly TRBD2 on 5 matching bases. The V and J ends lost 10 bases and 0 bases respectively, with 10 bases between them. The CDR3 sequence is 14 residues long. Germline loops: CDR1 MNHEY, CDR2 SMNVEV (reference sequence).

The rearrangement links TRBV29-1 to TRBJ2-7, with TRBD1 matching over 7 bases. Germline V gives CDR1 SQVTM, CDR2 ANQGSEA. The CDR3 is made up of 12 amino acids. Germline trimming cut 7 bases from V and 5 bases from J; bases unmatched to any gene: 8. CDR3 nucleotide sequence: TGCAGCGCCACCCGGGACAGCGACGAGCAGTACTTC. It codes for CSATRDSDEQYF.

A few counts support this clonotype. The V and J genes are TRBV6-5 and TRBJ2-1; no reliable D call. The CDR3 contains 15 residues. V lost 2 bases and J lost 6, with 14 bases in between. CDR1 MNHEY and CDR2 SVGAGI come from the germline V gene. Here the CDR3 DNA reads TGTGCCAGCAGTTACGGGCCAGGAGTCCTCAATGAGCAGTTCTTC. Translated, it gives CASSYGPGVLNEQFF.

This clonotype was recorded many times. CDR3 nucleotides: TGCAGTGCTAGAGTTACTAATAGCGGGAGCGAGCAGTTCTTC. Translation gives CSARVTNSGSEQFF. The chain combines TRBV20-1 with TRBJ2-1; the match to TRBD2 covers 9 bases. In germline, CDR1 is DFQATT, CDR2 SNEGSKA (reference sequence). Trimming took 1 base from V and 10 from J; bases not matched to a gene: 8. This CDR3 has 14 amino acids.

The chain uses TRBV28 and TRBJ2-1; D unclear. The CDR3 covers 14 residues. Germline V gene data show CDR1 as MDHEN and CDR2 as SYDVKM. V lost 5 bases to trimming and J lost 8 bases, with 16 bases between them. The CDR3 sequence is CASSPPNPQYEQFF. DNA for the CDR3: TGTGCCAGCAGTCCACCTAACCCCCAGTATGAGCAGTTCTTC. Together with reference TRBV28 and TRBJ2-1, the CDR3 gives the full variable domain: DVKVTQSSRYLVKRTGEKVFLECVQDMDHENMFWYRQDPGLGLRLIYFSYDVKMKEKGDIPEGYSVSREKKERFSLILESASTNQTSMYLCASSPPNPQYEQFFGPGTRLTVL.

This sequence joins TRBV6-5 and TRBJ2-3; D is unresolved. CDR1 and CDR2 from the germline V gene are MNHEY and SVGAGI. Trimming stripped 1 base from V and 5 bases from J, with 16 bases between. The CDR3 is made up of 16 amino acids. The CDR3 DNA follows: TGTGCCAGCAGTTACTACCCCCCTCCCGAGCAAGATACGCAGTATTTT. Translation: CASSYYPPPEQDTQYF.

The rearrangement uses TRBV20-1 and TRBJ2-7, with a possible D match to TRBD1 (5 bases). The CDR3 sequence is 13 residues long. Germline CDR1 DFQATT, CDR2 SNEGSKA (reference sequence). The V end was cut by 1 base, the J end by 3 bases, with 10 bases between. Here the CDR3 DNA reads TGCAGTGCTAGAGGGCCAGGACACTACGAGCAGTACTTC. This encodes CSARGPGHYEQYF.

This clonotype was recorded at least ten times. J is TRBJ2-4 and V is TRBV7-2, with 7 bases that match TRBD2. Trimming cost V 5 bases and J 8 bases; bases outside gene matches: 12. CDR3 length: 15 amino acids. Germline V gene data show CDR1 as SGHTA and CDR2 as FQGNSA. The CDR3 loop is CASSPGGGGVYIQYF. CDR3 DNA sequence: TGTGCCAGCAGCCCCGGCGGCGGGGGAGTGTACATTCAGTACTTC.

Many counts were recorded for this clonotype. The rearrangement joins TRBV6-2 or TRBV6-3 to TRBJ1-5; D call uncertain. The germline V gene encodes CDR1 MNHEY and CDR2 SVGEGT. V gave up 0 bases and J gave up 6 bases, with 15 bases separating them. The CDR3 consists of 16 residues. For the CDR3, the DNA is TGTGCCAGCAGTTACTCGAAAGGTCCCGGAGGTCAGCCCCAGCATTTT. Translated, it gives CASSYSKGPGGQPQHF.

This clonotype appeared a few times. V gene TRBV4-2 combines with J gene TRBJ2-1, with D perhaps matching TRBD1 (6 bases). The CDR3 extends over 12 amino acids. Trimming pared 0 bases from V and 9 bases from J, leaving 6 bases between. The germline CDR1 and CDR2 sequences are LGHNA and YNFKEQ. The CDR3: CASSQEGGEQFF. CDR3 DNA sequence: TGTGCCAGCAGCCAAGAAGGGGGTGAGCAGTTCTTC.

V is TRBV27 and J is TRBJ2-5; D is uncertain. Germline CDR1 and CDR2: MNHEY and SMNVEV (reference sequence). The CDR3 spans 13 residues. V lost 6 bases and J lost 1, with 9 bases in between. The CDR3 here is CASSPLPQETQYF. The CDR3 DNA is TGTGCCAGCAGCCCTTTGCCCCAAGAGACCCAGTACTTC.

This clonotype was counted at least ten times. The V call is TRBV29-1, the J call TRBJ2-1, with TRBD1 matching over 7 bases. The CDR3 runs to 13 residues. Germline-derived CDR1 and CDR2 are SQVTM and ANQGSEA. The V segment lost 6 bases and the J segment 4 bases; nucleotides outside the gene matches: 6. DNA for the CDR3: TGCAGCGTACCGGGACAGTGGTACAATGAGCAGTTCTTC. Protein product: CSVPGQWYNEQFF.

This clonotype was seen many times. J is TRBJ1-5 and V is TRBV18; 8 nucleotides align to TRBD1. This CDR3 is 15 amino acids long. The J segment lost 2 bases and the V segment lost 6 bases, leaving 6 bases of the junction unmatched. CDR1 and CDR2 from the germline V gene are KGHSH and LQKENI. CDR3 loop: CASSPGQGRNQPQHF. CDR3 sequence (DNA): TGTGCCAGCTCTCCCGGACAGGGACGCAATCAGCCCCAGCATTTT.

This clonotype showed up many times. The chain employs TRBV7-6 and TRBJ1-1; no definite D call. Trimming left V 2 bases short and J 3 bases short, with 7 bases between. The CDR3 sequence is 13 residues long. The germline gives CDR1 SGHVS, CDR2 FNYEAQ. This CDR3 reads CASSLTIDTEAFF. The CDR3 DNA follows: TGTGCCAGCAGCTTAACAATCGACACTGAAGCTTTCTTT.